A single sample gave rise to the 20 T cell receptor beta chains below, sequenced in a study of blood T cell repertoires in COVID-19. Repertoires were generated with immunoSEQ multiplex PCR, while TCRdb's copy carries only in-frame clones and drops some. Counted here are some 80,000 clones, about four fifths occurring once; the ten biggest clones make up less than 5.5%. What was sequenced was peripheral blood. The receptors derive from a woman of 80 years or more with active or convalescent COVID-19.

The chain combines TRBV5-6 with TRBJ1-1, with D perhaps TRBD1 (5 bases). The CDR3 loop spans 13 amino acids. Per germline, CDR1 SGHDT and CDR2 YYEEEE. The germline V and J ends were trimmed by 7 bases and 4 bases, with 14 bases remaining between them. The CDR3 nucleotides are TGTGCCAGCCTAGGGGAGGGTGGCACTGAAGCTTTCTTT. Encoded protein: CASLGEGGTEAFF.

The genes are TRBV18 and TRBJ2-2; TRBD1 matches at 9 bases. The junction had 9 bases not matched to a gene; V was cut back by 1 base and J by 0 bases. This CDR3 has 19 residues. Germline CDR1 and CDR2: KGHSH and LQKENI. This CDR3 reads CASSPRTGATIANTGELFF. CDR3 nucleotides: TGTGCCAGCTCACCACGGACAGGGGCCACCATAGCGAACACCGGGGAGCTGTTTTTT.

As DNA, the CDR3 is TGTGCCAGCAGCGATTGGTGGGCTAGCGGGGGCCAAGGGGAGACCCAGTACTTC. It yields the protein CASSDWWASGGQGETQYF. The chain couples TRBV5-8 to TRBJ2-5; 10 nucleotides line up with TRBD2. Germline V lookup: CDR1 SGHTS, CDR2 YDEGEE. The CDR3 runs to 18 residues. The V and J ends lost 4 bases and 5 bases, in that order; junction bases with no gene match: 17.

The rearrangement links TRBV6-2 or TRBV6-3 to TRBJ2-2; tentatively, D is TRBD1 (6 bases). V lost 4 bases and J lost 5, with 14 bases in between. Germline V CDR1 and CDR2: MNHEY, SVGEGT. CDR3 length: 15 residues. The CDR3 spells CASSFRGRETGELFF. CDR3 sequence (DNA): TGTGCCAGCAGTTTCAGGGGAAGGGAAACCGGGGAGCTGTTTTTT.

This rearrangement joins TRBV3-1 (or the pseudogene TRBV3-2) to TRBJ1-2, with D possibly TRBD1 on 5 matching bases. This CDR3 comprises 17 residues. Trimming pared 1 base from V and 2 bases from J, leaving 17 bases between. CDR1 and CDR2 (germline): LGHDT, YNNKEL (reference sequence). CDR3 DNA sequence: TGTGCCAGCAGCCAAGTTATAGGGGCCCCTAGAAACTATGGCTACACCTTC. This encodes CASSQVIGAPRNYGYTF.

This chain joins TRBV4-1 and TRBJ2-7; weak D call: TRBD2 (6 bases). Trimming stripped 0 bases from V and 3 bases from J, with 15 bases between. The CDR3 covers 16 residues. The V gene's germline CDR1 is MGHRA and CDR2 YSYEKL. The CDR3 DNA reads TGCGCCAGCAGCCAAGATTTGCGGACTACGAACTACGAGCAGTACTTC. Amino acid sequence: CASSQDLRTTNYEQYF.

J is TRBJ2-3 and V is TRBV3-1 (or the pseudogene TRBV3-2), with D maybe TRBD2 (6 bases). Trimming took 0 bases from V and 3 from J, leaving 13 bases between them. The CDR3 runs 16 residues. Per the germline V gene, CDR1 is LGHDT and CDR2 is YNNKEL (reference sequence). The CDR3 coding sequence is TGTGCCAGCAGCCAAGATAGAGCGGGTGTGACAGATACGCAGTATTTT. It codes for CASSQDRAGVTDTQYF.

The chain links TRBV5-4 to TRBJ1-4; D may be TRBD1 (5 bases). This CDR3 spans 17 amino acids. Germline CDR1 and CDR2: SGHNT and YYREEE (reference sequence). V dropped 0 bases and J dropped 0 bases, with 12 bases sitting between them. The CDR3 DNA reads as TGTGCCAGCAGCTTGGGCGTCAGGGATCCAACTAATGAAAAACTGTTTTTT. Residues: CASSLGVRDPTNEKLFF.

CDR3 protein: CASSWQGFGNQPQHF. CDR3 bases: TGTGCCAGCAGTTGGCAGGGTTTTGGCAATCAGCCCCAGCATTTT. This chain uses TRBV7-2 with TRBJ1-5, with D maybe TRBD1 (5 bases). This CDR3 contains 15 residues. Trimming shortened V by 6 bases and J by 2 bases, and 14 bases separated the two germline ends. Germline V gene sequence: CDR1 SGHTA, CDR2 FQGNSA.

The CDR3 is CASSTGLLNTGELFF. CDR3 bases: TGTGCCAGCAGCACGGGACTCTTAAACACCGGGGAGCTGTTTTTT. The rearrangement links TRBV7-2 to TRBJ2-2; D might be TRBD2 (6 bases). Germline lookup yields CDR1 SGHTA and CDR2 FQGNSA. The CDR3 contains 15 residues. Trimming left V 5 bases short and J 2 bases short, with 12 bases between.

CDR3 region: CASSADSLYGYTF. DNA for the CDR3: TGTGCCAGCAGTGCAGACAGTCTCTATGGCTACACCTTC. The chain has TRBV2 and TRBJ1-2; tentative D call: TRBD1 (5 bases). V was cut by 4 bases and J by 4 bases, with 10 bases left in between. The CDR3 covers 13 residues. The germline V gene has CDR1 SNHLY and CDR2 FYNNEI. Looking up the rest from reference TRBV2 and TRBJ1-2 gives the full variable domain: EPEVTQTPSHQVTQMGQEVILRCVPISNHLYFYWYRQILGQKVEFLVSFYNNEISEKSEIFDDQFSVERPDGSNFTLKIRSTKLEDSAMYFCASSADSLYGYTFGSGTRLTVV.

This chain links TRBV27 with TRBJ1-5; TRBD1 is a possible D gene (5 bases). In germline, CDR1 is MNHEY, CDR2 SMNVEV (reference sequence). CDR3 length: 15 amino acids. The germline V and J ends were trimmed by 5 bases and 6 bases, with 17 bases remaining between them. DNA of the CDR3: TGTGCCAGCAGTCCGATGGGGGGGTATAGTCAGCCCCAGCATTTT. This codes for CASSPMGGYSQPQHF.

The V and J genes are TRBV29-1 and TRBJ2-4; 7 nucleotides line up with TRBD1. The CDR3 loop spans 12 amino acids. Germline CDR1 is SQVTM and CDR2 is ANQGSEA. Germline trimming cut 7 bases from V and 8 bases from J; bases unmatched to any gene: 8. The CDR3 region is CSATGTEYIQYF. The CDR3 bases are TGCAGCGCCACCGGGACAGAATACATTCAGTACTTC.

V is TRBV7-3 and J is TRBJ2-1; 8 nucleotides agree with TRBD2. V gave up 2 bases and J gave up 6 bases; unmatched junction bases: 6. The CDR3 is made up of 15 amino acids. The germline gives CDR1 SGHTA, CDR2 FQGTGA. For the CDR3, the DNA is TGTGCCAGCAGCTTACGAGCGGGGGCCCCCAATGAGCAGTTCTTC. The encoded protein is CASSLRAGAPNEQFF.

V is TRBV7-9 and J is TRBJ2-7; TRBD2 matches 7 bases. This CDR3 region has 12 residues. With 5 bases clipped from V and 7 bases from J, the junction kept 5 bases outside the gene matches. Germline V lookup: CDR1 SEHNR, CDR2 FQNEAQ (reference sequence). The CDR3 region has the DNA TGTGCCAGCAGCCTAGGGACTACAGAGCAGTACTTC. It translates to CASSLGTTEQYF.

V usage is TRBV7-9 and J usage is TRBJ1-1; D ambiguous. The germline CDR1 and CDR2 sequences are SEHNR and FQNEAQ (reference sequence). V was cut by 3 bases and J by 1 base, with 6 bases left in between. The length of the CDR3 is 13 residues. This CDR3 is CASSLSQNTEAFF. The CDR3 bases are TGTGCCAGCAGCTTGTCCCAGAACACTGAAGCTTTCTTT.

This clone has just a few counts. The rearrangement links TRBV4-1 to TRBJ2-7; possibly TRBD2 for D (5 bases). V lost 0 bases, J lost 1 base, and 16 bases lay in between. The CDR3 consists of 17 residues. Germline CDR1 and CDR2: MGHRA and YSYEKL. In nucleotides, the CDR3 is TGCGCCAGCAGCCAAGATTTCCGGACGGGATTATCCTACGAGCAGTACTTC. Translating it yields CASSQDFRTGLSYEQYF.

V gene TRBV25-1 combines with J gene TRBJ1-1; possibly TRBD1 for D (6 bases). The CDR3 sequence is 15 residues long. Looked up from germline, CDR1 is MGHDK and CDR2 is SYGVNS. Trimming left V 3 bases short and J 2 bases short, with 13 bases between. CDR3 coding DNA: TGTGCCAGCAGTGAGGAATGGGGGCTTAACACTGAAGCTTTCTTT. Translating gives CASSEEWGLNTEAFF.

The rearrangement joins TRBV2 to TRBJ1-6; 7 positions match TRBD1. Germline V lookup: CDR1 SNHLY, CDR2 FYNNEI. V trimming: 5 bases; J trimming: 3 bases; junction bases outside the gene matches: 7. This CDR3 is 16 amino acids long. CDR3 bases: TGTGCCAGCAGTCAAGAACAGGGGTTCTATAATTCACCCCTCCACTTT. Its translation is CASSQEQGFYNSPLHF. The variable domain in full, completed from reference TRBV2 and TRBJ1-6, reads EPEVTQTPSHQVTQMGQEVILRCVPISNHLYFYWYRQILGQKVEFLVSFYNNEISEKSEIFDDQFSVERPDGSNFTLKIRSTKLEDSAMYFCASSQEQGFYNSPLHFGNGTRLTVT.

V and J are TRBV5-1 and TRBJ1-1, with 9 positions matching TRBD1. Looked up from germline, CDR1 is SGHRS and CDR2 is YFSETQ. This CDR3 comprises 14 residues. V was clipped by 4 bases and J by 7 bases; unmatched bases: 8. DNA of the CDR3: TGCGCCAGCAGCCCCGGGACAGGGATGGATGAAGCTTTCTTT. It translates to CASSPGTGMDEAFF. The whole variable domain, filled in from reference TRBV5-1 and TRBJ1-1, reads KAGVTQTPRYLIKTRGQQVTLSCSPISGHRSVSWYQQTPGQGLQFLFEYFSETQRNKGNFPGRFSGRQFSNSRSEMNVSTLELGDSALYLCASSPGTGMDEAFFGQGTRLTVV.